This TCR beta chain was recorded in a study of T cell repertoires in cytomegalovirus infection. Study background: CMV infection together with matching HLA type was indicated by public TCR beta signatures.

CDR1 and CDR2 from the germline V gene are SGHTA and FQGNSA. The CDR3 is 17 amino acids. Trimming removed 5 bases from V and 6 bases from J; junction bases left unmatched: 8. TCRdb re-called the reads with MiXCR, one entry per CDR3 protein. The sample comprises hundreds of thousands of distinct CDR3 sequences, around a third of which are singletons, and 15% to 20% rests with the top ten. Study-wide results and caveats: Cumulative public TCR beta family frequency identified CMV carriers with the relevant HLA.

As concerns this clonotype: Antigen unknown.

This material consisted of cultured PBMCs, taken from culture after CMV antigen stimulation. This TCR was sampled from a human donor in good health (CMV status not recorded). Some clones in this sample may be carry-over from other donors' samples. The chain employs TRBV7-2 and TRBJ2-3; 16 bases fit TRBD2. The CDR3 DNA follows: TGTGCCAGCAGCCCCCAAGGGACTAGCGGGGGGGGGGATACGCAGTATTTT. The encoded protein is CASSPQGTSGGGDTQYF.